Sequencing of this TCR beta chain was carried out in a study of neoadjuvant anti-PD-1 for oral cavity cancer. Time point indicated: after neoadjuvant nivolumab, at surgical resection. Sequenced by immunoSEQ multiplex PCR; TCRdb stores in-frame clones only, minus some. The profile shows some 9,400 clones, 64% of them singletons. Germline CDR1 reads SEHNR; CDR2 reads FQNEAQ (reference sequence). Between the trimmed V and J ends, which lost 4 bases and 6 bases, there was a span of 8 bases. The CDR3 sequence is 12 residues long. The source of this sequence is a person aged 35-79 years with oral cavity squamous cell carcinoma. The rearrangement uses TRBV7-9 and TRBJ2-3; D not certain. The specimen comprised PBMCs, sampled after nivolumab (anti-PD-1) treatment. CDR3 sequence: CASSSNSDTQYF. The CDR3 DNA sequence: TGTGCCAGCAGCTCTAATTCCGATACGCAGTATTTT.